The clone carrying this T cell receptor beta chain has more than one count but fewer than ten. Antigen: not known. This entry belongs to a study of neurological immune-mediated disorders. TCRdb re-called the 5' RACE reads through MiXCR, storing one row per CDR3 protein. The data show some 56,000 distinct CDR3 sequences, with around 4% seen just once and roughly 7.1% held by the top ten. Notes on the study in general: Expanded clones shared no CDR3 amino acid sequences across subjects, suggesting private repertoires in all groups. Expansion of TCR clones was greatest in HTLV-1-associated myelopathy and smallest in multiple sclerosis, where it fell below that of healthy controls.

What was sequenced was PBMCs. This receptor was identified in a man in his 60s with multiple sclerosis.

The chain's CDR3 is CASGGIQDGKYF. In DNA, the CDR3 is TGTGCCAGCGGAGGGATACAGGATGGAAAGTACTTC. The J gene is TRBJ2-7, the V gene TRBV12-3 or TRBV12-4, with D possibly TRBD2 on 6 matching bases. The CDR3 runs to 12 residues. Trimming cost V 8 bases and J 11 bases, with 19 bases left between them.